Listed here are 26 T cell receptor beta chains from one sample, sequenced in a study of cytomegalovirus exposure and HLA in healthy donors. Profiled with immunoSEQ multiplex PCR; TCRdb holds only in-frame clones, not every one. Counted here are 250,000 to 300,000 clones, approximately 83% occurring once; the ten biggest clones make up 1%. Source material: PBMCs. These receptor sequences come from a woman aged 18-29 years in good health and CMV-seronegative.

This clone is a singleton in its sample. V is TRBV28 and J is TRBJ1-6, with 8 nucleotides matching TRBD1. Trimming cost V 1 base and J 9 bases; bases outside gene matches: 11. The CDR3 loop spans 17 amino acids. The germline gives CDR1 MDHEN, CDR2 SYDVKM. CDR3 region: CASSLSPLGQGGSPLHF. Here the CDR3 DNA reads TGTGCCAGCAGTTTATCTCCCCTAGGACAGGGCGGTTCACCCCTCCACTTT.

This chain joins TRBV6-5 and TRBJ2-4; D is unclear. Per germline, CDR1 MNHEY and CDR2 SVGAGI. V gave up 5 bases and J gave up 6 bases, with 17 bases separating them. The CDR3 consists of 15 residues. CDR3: CASSTTRFIPNIQYF. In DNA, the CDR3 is TGTGCCAGCAGTACAACACGTTTCATCCCAAACATTCAGTACTTC.

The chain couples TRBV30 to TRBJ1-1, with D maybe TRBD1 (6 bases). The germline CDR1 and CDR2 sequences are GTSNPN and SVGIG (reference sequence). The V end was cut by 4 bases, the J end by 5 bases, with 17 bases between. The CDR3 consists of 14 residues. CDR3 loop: CAWTPKRGGTEAFF. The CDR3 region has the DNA TGTGCCTGGACCCCCAAGAGGGGGGGGACTGAAGCTTTCTTT. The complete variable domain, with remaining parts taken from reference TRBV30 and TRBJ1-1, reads SQTIHQWPATLVQPVGSPLSLECTVEGTSNPNLYWYRQAAGRGLQLLFYSVGIGQISSEVPQNLSASRPQDRQFILSSKKLLLSDSGFYLCAWTPKRGGTEAFFGQGTRLTVV.

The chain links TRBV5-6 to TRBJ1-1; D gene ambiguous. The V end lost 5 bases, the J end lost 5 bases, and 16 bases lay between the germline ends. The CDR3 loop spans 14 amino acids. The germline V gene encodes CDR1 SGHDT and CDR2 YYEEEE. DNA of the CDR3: TGTGCCAGCAGTCGGAGGACGGGGAGGACTGAAGCTTTCTTT. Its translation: CASSRRTGRTEAFF.

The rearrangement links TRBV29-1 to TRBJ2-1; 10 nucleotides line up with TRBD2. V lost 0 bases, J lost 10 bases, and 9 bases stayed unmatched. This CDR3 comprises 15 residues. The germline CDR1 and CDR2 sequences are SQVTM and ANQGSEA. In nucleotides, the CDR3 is TGCAGCGTTGAAGATGGTAGCGGGAGGCCGGGGGAGCAGTTCTTC. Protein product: CSVEDGSGRPGEQFF.

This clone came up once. The CDR3 loop reads CASSLPGRRNTEAFF. As DNA, the CDR3 is TGTGCCAGCAGCTTACCAGGGAGGAGGAACACTGAAGCTTTCTTT. V usage is TRBV11-2 and J usage is TRBJ1-1; D is perhaps TRBD1 (5 bases). Germline CDR1 and CDR2: SGHAT and FQNNGV. The CDR3 sequence is 15 residues long. V lost 2 bases to trimming and J lost 1 base, with 11 bases between them.

CDR3 region: CASSLGLGGMSGELFF. CDR3 DNA: TGTGCCAGCAGCTTAGGTTTAGGGGGAATGTCCGGGGAGCTGTTTTTT. The rearrangement uses TRBV11-3 and TRBJ2-2; maybe TRBD1 (6 bases). This CDR3 region has 16 residues. CDR1 and CDR2 from the germline V gene are SGHNT and YENEEA. The V and J ends lost 1 base and 6 bases respectively, with 15 bases between them. Complete variable domain (other parts from reference TRBV11-3 and TRBJ2-2): EAGVVQSPRYKIIEKKQPVAFWCNPISGHNTLYWYLQNLGQGPELLIRYENEEAVDDSQLPKDRFSAERLKGVDSTLKIQPAELGDSAVYLCASSLGLGGMSGELFFGEGSRLTVL.

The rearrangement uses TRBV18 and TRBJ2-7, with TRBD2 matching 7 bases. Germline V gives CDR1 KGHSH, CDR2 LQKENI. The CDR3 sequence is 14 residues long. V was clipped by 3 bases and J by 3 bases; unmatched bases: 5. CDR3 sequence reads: CASSPKREGYEQYF. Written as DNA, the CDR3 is TGTGCCAGCTCACCGAAAAGGGAGGGCTACGAGCAGTACTTC.

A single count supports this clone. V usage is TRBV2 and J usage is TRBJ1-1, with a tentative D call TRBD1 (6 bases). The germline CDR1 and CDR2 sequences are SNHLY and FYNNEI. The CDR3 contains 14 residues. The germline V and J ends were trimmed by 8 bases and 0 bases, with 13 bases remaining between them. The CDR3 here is CASLYRDMNTEAFF. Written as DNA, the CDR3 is TGTGCCAGCCTCTACAGGGACATGAACACTGAAGCTTTCTTT.

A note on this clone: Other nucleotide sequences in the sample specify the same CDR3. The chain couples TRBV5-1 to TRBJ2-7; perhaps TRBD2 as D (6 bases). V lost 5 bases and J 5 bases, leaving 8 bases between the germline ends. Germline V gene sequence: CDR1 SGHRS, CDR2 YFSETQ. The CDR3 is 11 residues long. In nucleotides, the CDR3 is TGCGCCAGCAGAACGGGGGACGAGCAGTACTTC. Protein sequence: CASRTGDEQYF.

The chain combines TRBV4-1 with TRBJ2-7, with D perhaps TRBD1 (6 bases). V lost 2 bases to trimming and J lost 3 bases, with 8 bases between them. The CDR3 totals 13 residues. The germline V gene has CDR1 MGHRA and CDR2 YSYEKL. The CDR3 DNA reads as TGCGCCAGCAGCCAATTGGACAGCTACGAGCAGTACTTC. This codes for CASSQLDSYEQYF.

CDR3 coding DNA: TGTGCCAGCAGTTTCGGGCAGGGTTCCTACGAGCAGTACTTC. This sequence encodes CASSFGQGSYEQYF. The V call is TRBV6-5, the J call TRBJ2-7; a weak D match, TRBD1 (5 bases). Germline CDR1 reads MNHEY; CDR2 reads SVGAGI. Trimming shortened V by 4 bases and J by 1 base, and 11 bases separated the two germline ends. The CDR3 spans 14 residues.

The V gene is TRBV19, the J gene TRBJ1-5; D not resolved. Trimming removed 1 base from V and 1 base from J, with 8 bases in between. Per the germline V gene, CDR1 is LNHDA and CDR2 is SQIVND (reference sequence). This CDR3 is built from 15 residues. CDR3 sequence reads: CASSIVWQSNQPQHF. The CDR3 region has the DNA TGTGCCAGTAGTATAGTCTGGCAGAGCAATCAGCCCCAGCATTTT.

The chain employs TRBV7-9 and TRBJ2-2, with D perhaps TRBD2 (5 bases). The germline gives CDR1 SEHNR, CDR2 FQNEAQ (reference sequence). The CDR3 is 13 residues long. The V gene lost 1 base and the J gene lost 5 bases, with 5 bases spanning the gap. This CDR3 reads CASSLERTGELFF. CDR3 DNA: TGTGCCAGCAGCTTAGAGCGGACCGGGGAGCTGTTTTTT.

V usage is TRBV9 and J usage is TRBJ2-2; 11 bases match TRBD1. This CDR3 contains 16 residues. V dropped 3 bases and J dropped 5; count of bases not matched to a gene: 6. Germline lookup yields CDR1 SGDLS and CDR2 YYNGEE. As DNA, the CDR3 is TGTGCCAGCAGCGCCCTAGGACAGGGGGCAACCGGGGAGCTGTTTTTT. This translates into CASSALGQGATGELFF.

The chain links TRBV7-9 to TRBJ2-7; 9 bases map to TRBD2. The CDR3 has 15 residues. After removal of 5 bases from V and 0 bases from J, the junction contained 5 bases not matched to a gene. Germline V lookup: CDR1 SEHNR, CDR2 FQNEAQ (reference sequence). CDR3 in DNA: TGTGCCAGCAGCCCATTAGCGGGGGCCTCCTACGAGCAGTACTTC. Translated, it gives CASSPLAGASYEQYF.

The CDR3 reads CASSLAPGGGQYEQYF. CDR3 sequence (DNA): TGCGCCAGCAGCTTGGCCCCGGGTGGAGGGCAATACGAGCAGTACTTC. The V and J genes are TRBV5-1 and TRBJ2-7; a weak D match, TRBD2 (6 bases). The V and J ends lost 0 bases and 4 bases respectively, with 17 bases between them. CDR1 and CDR2 (germline): SGHRS, YFSETQ. The CDR3 is 16 amino acids.

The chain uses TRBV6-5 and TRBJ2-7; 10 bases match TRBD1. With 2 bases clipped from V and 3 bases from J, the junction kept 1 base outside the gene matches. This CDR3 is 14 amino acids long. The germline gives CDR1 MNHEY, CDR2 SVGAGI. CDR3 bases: TGTGCCAGCAGTTACGGGACAGGGGACTACGAGCAGTACTTC. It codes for CASSYGTGDYEQYF.

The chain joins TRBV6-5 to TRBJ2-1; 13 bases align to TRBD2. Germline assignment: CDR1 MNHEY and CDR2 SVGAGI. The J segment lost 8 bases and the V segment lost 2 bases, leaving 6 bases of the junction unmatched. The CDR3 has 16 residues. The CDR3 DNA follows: TGTGCCAGCAGTTACCGGACTAGCGGGAGTCTCGATGAGCAGTTCTTC. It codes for CASSYRTSGSLDEQFF.

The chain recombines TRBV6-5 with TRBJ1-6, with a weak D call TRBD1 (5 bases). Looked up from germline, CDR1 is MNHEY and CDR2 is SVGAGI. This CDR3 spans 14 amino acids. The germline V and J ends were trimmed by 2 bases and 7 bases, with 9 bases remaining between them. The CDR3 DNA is TGTGCCAGCAGTTACCAACGGGGGAATTCACCCCTCCACTTT. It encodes CASSYQRGNSPLHF.

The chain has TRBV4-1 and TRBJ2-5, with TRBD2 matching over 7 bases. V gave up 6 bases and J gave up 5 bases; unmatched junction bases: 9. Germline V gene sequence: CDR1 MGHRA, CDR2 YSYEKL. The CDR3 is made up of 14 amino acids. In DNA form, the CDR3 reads TGCGCCAGCAGGGCCGGGAGGCCGGGGGAGACCCAGTACTTC. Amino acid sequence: CASRAGRPGETQYF.

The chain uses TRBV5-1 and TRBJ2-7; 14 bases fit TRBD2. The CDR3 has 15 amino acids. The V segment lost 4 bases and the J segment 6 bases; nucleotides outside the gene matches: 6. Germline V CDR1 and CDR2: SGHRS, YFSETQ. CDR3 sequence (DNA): TGCGCCAGCAGCGCCGGACTAGCGGGGGGTAGCGAGCAGTACTTC. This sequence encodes CASSAGLAGGSEQYF.

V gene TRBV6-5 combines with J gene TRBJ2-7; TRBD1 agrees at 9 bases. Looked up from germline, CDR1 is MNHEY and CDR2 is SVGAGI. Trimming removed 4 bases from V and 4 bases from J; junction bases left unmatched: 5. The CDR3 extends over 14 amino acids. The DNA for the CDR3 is TGTGCCAGCAGTTTCGCGACAGGGGGGTACGAGCAGTACTTC. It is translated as CASSFATGGYEQYF.

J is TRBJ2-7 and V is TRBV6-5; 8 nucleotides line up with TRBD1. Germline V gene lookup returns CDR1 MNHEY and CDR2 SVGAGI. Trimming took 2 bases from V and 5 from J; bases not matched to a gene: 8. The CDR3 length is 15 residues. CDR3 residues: CASSYRTGKLNEQYF. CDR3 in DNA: TGTGCCAGCAGTTACCGGACAGGGAAGTTGAACGAGCAGTACTTC.

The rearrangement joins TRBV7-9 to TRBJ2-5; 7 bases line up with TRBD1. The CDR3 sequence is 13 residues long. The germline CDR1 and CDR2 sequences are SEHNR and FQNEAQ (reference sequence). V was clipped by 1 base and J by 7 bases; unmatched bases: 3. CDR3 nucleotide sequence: TGTGCCAGCAGCTTAGTGCAGGGGGTGACCCAGTACTTC. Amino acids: CASSLVQGVTQYF. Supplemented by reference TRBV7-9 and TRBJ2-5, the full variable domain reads DTGVSQNPRHKITKRGQNVTFRCDPISEHNRLYWYRQTLGQGPEFLTYFQNEAQLEKSRLLSDRFSAERPKGSFSTLEIQRTEQGDSAMYLCASSLVQGVTQYFGPGTRLLVL.

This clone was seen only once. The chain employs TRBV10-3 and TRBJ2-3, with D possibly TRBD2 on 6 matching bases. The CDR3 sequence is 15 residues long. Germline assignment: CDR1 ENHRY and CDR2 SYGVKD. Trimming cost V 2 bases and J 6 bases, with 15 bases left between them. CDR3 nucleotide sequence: TGTGCCATCAGTGAGGGCCTAGCGAGGACGGATACGCAGTATTTT. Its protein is CAISEGLARTDTQYF.